What follows are 29 T cell receptor beta chains derived from one specimen sequenced in a study of blood T cell repertoires in COVID-19. Only in-frame clones appear in the TCRdb table, and some are missing; sequencing was by immunoSEQ multiplex PCR. In the table there are over 95,000 clones, 81% of which are singletons. The sample consisted of peripheral blood. The receptors derive from a human donor in a cohort sampled during active COVID-19.

The chain couples TRBV6-5 to TRBJ1-5, with D unresolved. V lost 0 bases, J lost 6 bases, and 15 bases lay in between. The length of the CDR3 is 16 residues. From germline, CDR1 is MNHEY and CDR2 SVGAGI. The CDR3 sequence is CASSYSSVGGSQPQHF. The CDR3 DNA sequence: TGTGCCAGCAGTTACTCGAGTGTGGGCGGGAGTCAGCCCCAGCATTTT.

This chain connects TRBV5-1 to TRBJ1-3; D is unresolved. Germline CDR1 SGHRS, CDR2 YFSETQ. Trimming left V 0 bases short and J 0 bases short, with 10 bases between. The CDR3 is 16 residues long. For the CDR3, the DNA is TGCGCCAGCAGCTTGGACGTCAGGTCCTCTGGAAACACCATATATTTT. It translates to CASSLDVRSSGNTIYF.

The genes are TRBV7-9 and TRBJ2-1, with 11 bases lining up with TRBD2. This CDR3 is 16 amino acids long. Germline V gene lookup returns CDR1 SEHNR and CDR2 FQNEAQ (reference sequence). Germline trimming cut 4 bases from V and 3 bases from J; bases unmatched to any gene: 5. The DNA of the CDR3 is TGTGCCAGCAGCTCCCAGGGACTAGCGGACTACAATGAGCAGTTCTTC. Protein product: CASSSQGLADYNEQFF.

This chain links TRBV2 with TRBJ1-4; 7 nucleotides agree with TRBD1. The CDR3 has 14 residues. The trim removed 6 bases at V and 10 bases at J, leaving 11 bases unmatched. CDR1 and CDR2 (germline): SNHLY, FYNNEI. The CDR3 loop is CASSVQGDGVKLFF. The CDR3 DNA is TGTGCCAGCAGCGTTCAGGGGGACGGTGTAAAACTGTTTTTT. The full variable domain, its missing parts supplied by reference TRBV2 and TRBJ1-4, is EPEVTQTPSHQVTQMGQEVILRCVPISNHLYFYWYRQILGQKVEFLVSFYNNEISEKSEIFDDQFSVERPDGSNFTLKIRSTKLEDSAMYFCASSVQGDGVKLFFGSGTQLSVL.

This clone was recorded many times. The chain combines TRBV6-2 or TRBV6-3 with TRBJ2-1, with TRBD2 matching 7 bases. The germline V gene has CDR1 MNHEY and CDR2 SVGEGT. The CDR3 length is 15 residues. V shed 2 bases and J 5 bases; nucleotides not matched to a gene: 6. In nucleotides, the CDR3 is TGTGCCAGCAGTTACCTAGCGGAGCAGAACAATGAGCAGTTCTTC. Protein product: CASSYLAEQNNEQFF.

The genes are TRBV11-2 and TRBJ2-4; 15 bases are shared with TRBD2. CDR3 length equals 19 residues. The germline V gene has CDR1 SGHAT and CDR2 FQNNGV. V was clipped by 1 base and J by 1 base; unmatched bases: 5. DNA of the CDR3: TGTGCCAGCAGCTTAGTGGGACTAGCGGGAGGAGTGGCCAAAAACATTCAGTACTTC. It codes for CASSLVGLAGGVAKNIQYF. Complete variable domain (other parts from reference TRBV11-2 and TRBJ2-4): EAGVAQSPRYKIIEKRQSVAFWCNPISGHATLYWYQQILGQGPKLLIQFQNNGVVDDSQLPKDRFSAERLKGVDSTLKIQPAKLEDSAVYLCASSLVGLAGGVAKNIQYFGAGTRLSVL.

Note on this clone: Other DNA sequences in this sample translate to the same CDR3. The chain employs TRBV7-2 and TRBJ1-5; TRBD1 is a possible D gene (6 bases). The germline V gene has CDR1 SGHTA and CDR2 FQGNSA. V lost 1 base and J lost 0, with 13 bases in between. The CDR3 is made up of 17 amino acids. The CDR3 here is CASSLVGGGGSNQPQHF. CDR3 sequence (DNA): TGTGCCAGCAGCTTAGTTGGGGGAGGGGGTAGCAATCAGCCCCAGCATTTT. The full variable domain, its missing parts supplied by reference TRBV7-2 and TRBJ1-5, is GAGVSQSPSNKVTEKGKDVELRCDPISGHTALYWYRQSLGQGLEFLIYFQGNSAPDKSGLPSDRFSAERTGGSVSTLTIQRTQQEDSAVYLCASSLVGGGGSNQPQHFGDGTRLSIL.

This clone showed up just a few times. This chain links TRBV6-5 with TRBJ2-7; 10 nucleotides line up with TRBD1. Trimming removed 6 bases from V and 8 bases from J; junction bases left unmatched: 10. The germline gives CDR1 MNHEY, CDR2 SVGAGI. The CDR3 sequence is 14 residues long. The CDR3 loop reads CASSLPGQGSQQYF. For the CDR3, the DNA is TGTGCCAGCAGCCTCCCGGGACAGGGGTCGCAGCAGTACTTC.

The chain is built from TRBV19 and TRBJ1-3, with D uncertain. The V gene lost 3 bases and the J gene lost 0 bases, with 6 bases spanning the gap. Germline-derived CDR1 and CDR2 are LNHDA and SQIVND (reference sequence). This CDR3 region has 14 residues. The CDR3, as DNA: TGTGCCAGTAGTATTGGCACCTCTGGAAACACCATATATTTT. Its translation: CASSIGTSGNTIYF. The full variable domain, with the rest looked up from reference TRBV19 and TRBJ1-3, is DGGITQSPKYLFRKEGQNVTLSCEQNLNHDAMYWYRQDPGQGLRLIYYSQIVNDFQKGDIAEGYSVSREKKESFPLTVTSAQKNPTAFYLCASSIGTSGNTIYFGEGSWLTVV.

The rearrangement joins TRBV19 to TRBJ1-2; D is ambiguous. From germline, CDR1 is LNHDA and CDR2 SQIVND (reference sequence). V gave up 5 bases and J gave up 2 bases, with 6 bases separating them. The CDR3 loop spans 12 amino acids. DNA for the CDR3: TGTGCCAGTAGTTCCCAGAACTATGGCTACACCTTC. Amino acids: CASSSQNYGYTF. The whole variable domain, remainder taken from reference TRBV19 and TRBJ1-2, is DGGITQSPKYLFRKEGQNVTLSCEQNLNHDAMYWYRQDPGQGLRLIYYSQIVNDFQKGDIAEGYSVSREKKESFPLTVTSAQKNPTAFYLCASSSQNYGYTFGSGTRLTVV.

The genes are TRBV4-2 and TRBJ1-2; tentative D call: TRBD1 (5 bases). The germline CDR1 and CDR2 sequences are LGHNA and YNFKEQ. This CDR3 is 14 amino acids long. Trimming took off 0 bases at V and 3 bases at J, with 8 bases between the two ends. CDR3 in amino acids: CASSQEDTYYGYTF. The CDR3 coding sequence is TGTGCCAGCAGCCAAGAGGACACCTACTATGGCTACACCTTC.

V gene TRBV6-5 combines with J gene TRBJ2-1; D call uncertain. Trimming took 4 bases from V and 4 from J, leaving 14 bases between them. The CDR3 is 15 residues long. CDR1 MNHEY and CDR2 SVGAGI come from the germline V gene. CDR3 region: CASSSIRWRYNEQFF. CDR3 nucleotides: TGTGCCAGCAGTTCGATCAGGTGGCGATACAATGAGCAGTTCTTC.

This sequence joins TRBV4-1 and TRBJ2-5; weak D call: TRBD1 (5 bases). CDR1 MGHRA and CDR2 YSYEKL come from the germline V gene. This CDR3 has 15 residues. V was cut by 4 bases and J by 2 bases, with 14 bases left in between. The CDR3 nucleotides are TGCGCCAGCAGCCTAGGGGCAGGAGCACAAGAGACCCAGTACTTC. Protein sequence: CASSLGAGAQETQYF.

This CDR3 reads CASSLTGVAEAFF. Here the CDR3 DNA reads TGTGCCAGCAGCCTCACAGGGGTCGCTGAAGCTTTCTTT. This rearrangement joins TRBV7-2 to TRBJ1-1, with 7 bases fitting TRBD1. Germline CDR1 SGHTA, CDR2 FQGNSA. The CDR3 contains 13 residues. Losses at the gene ends were 5 bases for V and 6 bases for J; bases not matched to a gene: 6.

Turning to this clone: The junction departs from germline at one end; a sequencing error may be responsible. This chain links TRBV24-1 with TRBJ2-3; D may be TRBD2 (5 bases). CDR3 size: 16 residues. Per the germline V gene, CDR1 is KGHDR and CDR2 is SFDVKD. The CDR3 is CATSEGPAGFTNTQYF. The CDR3 coding sequence is TGTGCCACCAGTGAAGGCCCGGCGGGTTTCACAAATACGCAGTATTTT.

The CDR3: CASSLALAGNYGEQFF. Here the CDR3 DNA reads TGTGCCAGCAGCTTGGCCCTAGCGGGAAACTACGGTGAGCAGTTCTTC. The chain recombines TRBV5-4 with TRBJ2-1; TRBD2 agrees at 9 bases. The germline V gene has CDR1 SGHNT and CDR2 YYREEE (reference sequence). The CDR3 runs 16 residues. J gave up 9 bases and V 0 bases, and 10 bases lay outside the gene matches.

CDR3 loop: CSARDFSRDTF. As DNA, the CDR3 is TGCAGTGCTAGAGATTTTTCTCGGGACACCTTC. The gene calls are TRBV20-1 and TRBJ1-2; unclear D gene. Trimming removed 0 bases at V and 12 bases at J, with 11 bases between. The V gene's germline CDR1 is DFQATT and CDR2 SNEGSKA (reference sequence). The CDR3 spans 11 residues.

This rearrangement joins TRBV6-5 to TRBJ2-4; D may be TRBD1 (6 bases). Trimming removed 4 bases at V and 9 bases at J, with 16 bases between. The germline V gene has CDR1 MNHEY and CDR2 SVGAGI. This CDR3 region has 14 residues. CDR3 loop: CASSSGTTEGIQYF. The CDR3 nucleotides read TGTGCCAGCAGTTCGGGGACAACCGAGGGCATTCAGTACTTC.

This clone was counted a few times. The V and J genes are TRBV2 and TRBJ2-1, with 7 bases aligning to TRBD1. The J segment lost 0 bases and the V segment lost 6 bases, leaving 5 bases of the junction unmatched. Germline CDR1 is SNHLY and CDR2 is FYNNEI. CDR3 size: 15 residues. The DNA of the CDR3 is TGTGCCAGCAGGTCGGCAGGGGGCTCCTACAATGAGCAGTTCTTC. This codes for CASRSAGGSYNEQFF.

This clone was observed once. The CDR3 loop reads CASSEGQANLYGYTF. The CDR3 DNA follows: TGTGCCAGTAGTGAGGGACAGGCCAACCTCTATGGCTACACCTTC. The rearrangement joins TRBV19 to TRBJ1-2; 8 bases are a match to TRBD1. This CDR3 contains 15 residues. The germline V gene has CDR1 LNHDA and CDR2 SQIVND (reference sequence). After removal of 5 bases from V and 4 bases from J, the junction contained 9 bases not matched to a gene.

This clone showed up just once. V gene TRBV18 combines with J gene TRBJ2-7; TRBD2 agrees at 9 bases. J lost 6 bases, V lost 3 bases, and 9 bases had no gene match. Germline loops: CDR1 KGHSH, CDR2 LQKENI. The CDR3 is 15 amino acids. As DNA, the CDR3 is TGTGCCAGCTCACCGGGGCGGGAGGGCCCCTTCGAGCAGTACTTC. This encodes CASSPGREGPFEQYF.

The chain carries TRBV10-3 and TRBJ1-5; D may be TRBD1 (5 bases). Germline loops: CDR1 ENHRY, CDR2 SYGVKD. V lost 5 bases, J lost 4 bases, and 15 bases lay in between. The CDR3 is made up of 15 amino acids. CDR3: CAISPGGTGNQPQHF. The CDR3 nucleotides are TGTGCCATCAGTCCGGGGGGGACCGGAAATCAGCCCCAGCATTTT.

The chain joins TRBV28 to TRBJ1-1; no clear D gene. This CDR3 region has 11 residues. Trimming removed 7 bases at V and 7 bases at J, with 10 bases between. Germline-derived CDR1 and CDR2 are MDHEN and SYDVKM. CDR3 region: CASTDSLEAFF. The CDR3 nucleotides read TGTGCCAGCACCGACTCCCTTGAAGCTTTCTTT.

This chain joins TRBV4-3 and TRBJ1-4, with unresolved D. Germline CDR1 LGHNA, CDR2 YSLEER. V lost 0 bases and J lost 7, with 15 bases in between. CDR3 length: 16 residues. The CDR3 DNA follows: TGCGCCAGCAGCCAAGATACGGGGTTATCTTCTGAAAAACTGTTTTTT. Its translation is CASSQDTGLSSEKLFF.

The chain has TRBV6-5 and TRBJ2-7, with a weak D call TRBD2 (5 bases). The V and J ends lost 7 bases and 2 bases respectively, with 15 bases between them. Per germline, CDR1 MNHEY and CDR2 SVGAGI. The CDR3 covers 14 residues. CDR3 in DNA: TGTGCCAGCACAACTCTTGCGGGTCCCTACGAGCAGTACTTC. This sequence encodes CASTTLAGPYEQYF.

The chain is built from TRBV19 and TRBJ1-1; the D gene is possibly TRBD1 (5 bases). This CDR3 has 15 residues. V was trimmed by 2 bases and J by 4 bases, leaving 14 bases between them. Germline CDR1 and CDR2: LNHDA and SQIVND (reference sequence). CDR3 nucleotides: TGTGCCAGTAGTATAATAGGGGAGGCGGGCACTGAAGCTTTCTTT. Its translation is CASSIIGEAGTEAFF.

The chain couples TRBV15 to TRBJ1-1; 10 nucleotides agree with TRBD1. V shed 2 bases, J shed 1 base, and the junction held 4 bases outside the gene matches. Germline values: CDR1 LNHNV, CDR2 YYDKDF (reference sequence). The CDR3 is 16 residues long. CDR3 bases: TGTGCCACCAGCAGACAAAGGACAGGGGGGAACACTGAAGCTTTCTTT. Amino acids: CATSRQRTGGNTEAFF.

This chain links TRBV7-6 with TRBJ2-7, with 9 bases matching TRBD1. Germline CDR1 and CDR2: SGHVS and FNYEAQ. With V trimmed by 4 bases and J by 7 bases, 8 bases remained unmatched. The CDR3 extends over 14 amino acids. This CDR3 is CASSSGQGTWEQYF. CDR3 nucleotides: TGTGCCAGCAGCTCGGGACAGGGAACGTGGGAGCAGTACTTC. Variable domain in full (rest from reference TRBV7-6 and TRBJ2-7): GAGVSQSPRYKVTKRGQDVALRCDPISGHVSLYWYRQALGQGPEFLTYFNYEAQQDKSGLPNDRFSAERPEGSISTLTIQRTEQRDSAMYRCASSSGQGTWEQYFGPGTRLTVT.

V and J are TRBV3-1 (or the pseudogene TRBV3-2) and TRBJ2-5; 9 positions agree with TRBD2. The CDR3 loop spans 15 amino acids. Germline V gene lookup returns CDR1 LGHDT and CDR2 YNNKEL (reference sequence). V dropped 5 bases and J dropped 5; count of bases not matched to a gene: 9. CDR3 nucleotide sequence: TGTGCCAGCAGCTTAGCGGGAGCTCCTGGGGAGACCCAGTACTTC. Residues: CASSLAGAPGETQYF.